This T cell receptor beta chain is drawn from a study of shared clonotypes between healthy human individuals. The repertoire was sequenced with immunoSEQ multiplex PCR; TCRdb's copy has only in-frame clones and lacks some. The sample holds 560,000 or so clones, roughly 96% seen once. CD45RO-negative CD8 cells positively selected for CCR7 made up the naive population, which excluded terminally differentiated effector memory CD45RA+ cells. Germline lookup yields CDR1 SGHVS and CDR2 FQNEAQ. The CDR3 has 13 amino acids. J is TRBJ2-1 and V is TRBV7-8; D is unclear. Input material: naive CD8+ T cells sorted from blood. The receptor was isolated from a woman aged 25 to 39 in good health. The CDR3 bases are TGTGCTGTGGGGTTCGGACCCTACAATGAGCAGTTCTTC. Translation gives CAVGFGPYNEQFF.